This TCR beta chain was sequenced in a study of shared clonotypes between healthy human individuals. TCRdb's copy holds only in-frame clones and misses some; the assay was immunoSEQ multiplex PCR. The sample lists about 1.5 million clones, 98% seen once, with around 0.45% in the top ten. V lost 2 bases to trimming and J lost 0 bases, with 12 bases between them. The CDR3 extends over 16 amino acids. Germline-derived CDR1 and CDR2 are SGDLS and YYNGEE. Source material: naive CD4+ T cells sorted from blood. Subset given: CD45RA+ positively selected. The chain is built from TRBV9 and TRBJ1-3; D uncertain. This clonotype was sampled from a man aged 25-45 years in good health. The DNA of the CDR3 is TGTGCCAGCAGCGTCTCCCGGGCCAGCTCTGGAAACACCATATATTTT. Protein sequence: CASSVSRASSGNTIYF.